This T cell receptor (beta chain) was sequenced for a study of T cell repertoires in cytomegalovirus infection. The wider study: CMV infection together with matching HLA type was indicated by public TCR beta signatures. Findings of the study overall: Identification of carriers of CMV plus the relevant HLA was performed using cumulative public TCR beta family frequency.

This clonotype was recorded at least ten times. Its antigen remains unknown. This CDR3 is 15 amino acids long. Trimming pared 4 bases from V and 0 bases from J, leaving 12 bases between. CDR1 MNHNY and CDR2 SVGAGI come from the germline V gene (reference sequence). Using its own MiXCR run on the reads, TCRdb lists one record per CDR3 protein. The sample holds some 200,000 distinct CDR3 sequences; more than 9% are singletons and the top ten take approximately 4.2%. Sequenced sample: PBMCs. The clonotype originates from a human donor in good health (CMV status not recorded). Some clones in this sample may be carry-over from other donors' samples. This chain links TRBV6-6 with TRBJ1-1; D is uncertain. The CDR3 nucleotides read TGTGCCAGCAGTTCTACACTAGTCCTGAACACTGAAGCTTTCTTT. Encoded protein: CASSSTLVLNTEAFF.